This T cell receptor (beta chain) emerged from a study of blood T cell repertoires in COVID-19. Study at large: The origin of the acute and convalescent COVID-19 samples was the United States, Italy and Spain. T cells, B-cell-depleted T cells, or PBMCs provided the cDNA or gDNA that served as material.

In the authors' workflow: Researchers report that nucleated cell counts were estimated from reference gene primer amplification. Only in-frame clones appear in the TCRdb table, and some are missing; sequencing was by immunoSEQ multiplex PCR. V and J calls and clone size follow that table, whereas D and trimming were derived from the DNA. The table includes 300,000 or so clones, 80% to 90% detected once. This sequence originates from a middle-aged woman with acute or convalescent COVID-19. The sample taken for sequencing was peripheral blood.

CDR3 sequence reads: CASSSTGGAGYGYTF. In nucleotides, the CDR3 is TGTGCCAGTAGTTCGACAGGGGGCGCCGGCTATGGCTACACCTTC. The chain has TRBV19 and TRBJ1-2, with TRBD1 matching 10 bases. The CDR3 sequence is 15 residues long. Germline V CDR1 and CDR2: LNHDA, SQIVND (reference sequence). Trimming cost V 5 bases and J 4 bases; bases outside gene matches: 7.